Shown below are 28 T cell receptor beta chains from a single sample sequenced in a study of identifying expanded T cells in peripheral blood. Clones were read by immunoSEQ multiplex PCR, and TCRdb kept only the in-frame ones, dropping some. This sample carries under 150,000 clones, approximately 86% of them seen once, and the ten largest clones take roughly 8%. Sequencing was done on a sample of blood. The source is a person aged 18 to 75 in good health.

This clone was observed a single time. The chain has TRBV4-1 and TRBJ1-5, with 9 bases matching TRBD1. Germline lookup yields CDR1 MGHRA and CDR2 YSYEKL. The CDR3 is 17 amino acids. The junction had 10 bases not matched to a gene; V was cut back by 0 bases and J by 7 bases. The CDR3 DNA reads as TGCGCCAGCAGCCAAGATCCGGGACAGGGATTCGGGCAGCCCCAGCATTTT. Translated: CASSQDPGQGFGQPQHF.

This chain uses TRBV18 with TRBJ1-1, with TRBD1 matching over 7 bases. Trimming removed 6 bases from V and 2 bases from J; junction bases left unmatched: 6. Germline CDR1 and CDR2: KGHSH and LQKENI. The CDR3 length is 14 residues. This chain's CDR3 is CASSLGQSNTEAFF. The DNA of the CDR3 is TGTGCCAGCTCGCTGGGACAGAGCAACACTGAAGCTTTCTTT.

The V and J genes are TRBV11-3 and TRBJ2-1; TRBD2 matches at 11 bases. Germline V gene data show CDR1 as SGHNT and CDR2 as YENEEA. The CDR3 has 16 residues. With 5 bases clipped from V and 9 bases from J, the junction kept 12 bases outside the gene matches. In nucleotides, the CDR3 is TGTGCCAGCAGCCGAGCCCATAGCGGGGGGGCCACTGAGCAGTTCTTC. Translating gives CASSRAHSGGATEQFF. The variable domain in full, completed from reference TRBV11-3 and TRBJ2-1, reads EAGVVQSPRYKIIEKKQPVAFWCNPISGHNTLYWYLQNLGQGPELLIRYENEEAVDDSQLPKDRFSAERLKGVDSTLKIQPAELGDSAVYLCASSRAHSGGATEQFFGPGTRLTVL.

This chain connects TRBV27 to TRBJ2-2; D uncertain. The CDR3 runs to 15 residues. Trimming stripped 2 bases from V and 1 base from J, with 8 bases between. Germline values: CDR1 MNHEY, CDR2 SMNVEV (reference sequence). The CDR3 DNA sequence: TGTGCCAGCAGTTTAAGTAGGGTGAACACCGGGGAGCTGTTTTTT. Amino acid sequence: CASSLSRVNTGELFF.

The chain recombines TRBV9 with TRBJ2-5, with a possible D match to TRBD2 (5 bases). The CDR3 consists of 14 residues. Per the germline V gene, CDR1 is SGDLS and CDR2 is YYNGEE. V was trimmed by 3 bases and J by 1 base, leaving 10 bases between them. Here the CDR3 reads CASSERAPQETQYF. The CDR3 nucleotides read TGTGCCAGCAGCGAGAGGGCACCCCAAGAGACCCAGTACTTC.

The chain links TRBV28 to TRBJ2-6; TRBD1 aligns across 9 bases. V shed 1 base and J 1 base; nucleotides not matched to a gene: 2. The germline V gene encodes CDR1 MDHEN and CDR2 SYDVKM. The CDR3 totals 17 residues. The CDR3 spells CASSLLGQGSGANVLTF. The DNA of the CDR3 is TGTGCCAGCAGTTTATTGGGACAGGGATCTGGGGCCAACGTCCTGACTTTC.

The chain combines TRBV27 with TRBJ2-2; D perhaps matches TRBD2 (6 bases). The CDR3 has 13 amino acids. CDR1 and CDR2 from the germline V gene are MNHEY and SMNVEV (reference sequence). V lost 2 bases, J lost 6 bases, and 7 bases lay in between. The chain's CDR3 is CASSLIAAGELFF. The CDR3 region has the DNA TGTGCCAGCAGTTTAATAGCGGCCGGGGAGCTGTTTTTT.

V and J are TRBV27 and TRBJ2-5; unclear D gene. CDR1 and CDR2 from the germline V gene are MNHEY and SMNVEV (reference sequence). V lost 6 bases to trimming and J lost 4 bases, with 9 bases between them. The length of the CDR3 is 12 residues. For the CDR3, the DNA is TGTGCCAGCAGCCGGTTGGGAGAGACCCAGTACTTC. It is translated as CASSRLGETQYF.

DNA for the CDR3: TGTGCCAGTTCCCCTACGCAGGGGCCCATTATCAATGAGCAGTTCTTC. Translation gives CASSPTQGPIINEQFF. The chain combines TRBV19 with TRBJ2-1; a weak D match, TRBD1 (6 bases). This CDR3 is 16 amino acids long. V lost 8 bases to trimming and J lost 6 bases, with 23 bases between them. Germline CDR1 and CDR2: LNHDA and SQIVND (reference sequence).

The CDR3 sequence is CASSEGTGGGQYF. The CDR3 bases are TGTGCCAGCAGTGAAGGCACAGGGGGTGGGCAGTATTTT. The chain links TRBV2 to TRBJ2-3, with 8 positions matching TRBD1. CDR1 SNHLY and CDR2 FYNNEI come from the germline V gene. Trimming at V came to 1 base and at J to 11 bases, leaving 5 bases not matched to a gene. This CDR3 has 13 residues. Based on the CDR3 plus reference TRBV2 and TRBJ2-3, the full variable domain is EPEVTQTPSHQVTQMGQEVILRCVPISNHLYFYWYRQILGQKVEFLVSFYNNEISEKSEIFDDQFSVERPDGSNFTLKIRSTKLEDSAMYFCASSEGTGGGQYFGPGTRLTVL.

The gene calls are TRBV18 and TRBJ2-7, with a weak D call TRBD1 (6 bases). The CDR3 has 14 amino acids. V lost 3 bases and J 1 base, leaving 10 bases between the germline ends. CDR1 and CDR2 (germline): KGHSH, LQKENI. CDR3 protein: CASSPSQGSYEQYF. The CDR3 bases are TGTGCCAGCTCACCGAGCCAGGGGTCCTACGAGCAGTACTTC.

The CDR3 spells CAGGRTGQPQHF. In DNA form, the CDR3 reads TGTGCCGGCGGGAGAACTGGTCAGCCCCAGCATTTT. This chain connects TRBV28 to TRBJ1-5; no reliable D call. Germline CDR1 and CDR2: MDHEN and SYDVKM. The CDR3 is 12 amino acids. Trimming took 11 bases from V and 6 from J, leaving 14 bases between them. The whole variable domain, remainder taken from reference TRBV28 and TRBJ1-5, is DVKVTQSSRYLVKRTGEKVFLECVQDMDHENMFWYRQDPGLGLRLIYFSYDVKMKEKGDIPEGYSVSREKKERFSLILESASTNQTSMYLCAGGRTGQPQHFGDGTRLSIL.

The chain couples TRBV7-3 to TRBJ1-1, with a tentative D call TRBD1 (5 bases). From germline, CDR1 is SGHTA and CDR2 FQGTGA. The CDR3 has 15 amino acids. Trimming removed 5 bases from V and 2 bases from J, with 15 bases in between. CDR3 region: CASSPSGRGNTEAFF. The CDR3 nucleotides read TGTGCCAGCAGCCCCTCGGGACGGGGAAACACTGAAGCTTTCTTT.

V usage is TRBV4-2 and J usage is TRBJ2-3; D remains unclear. Trimming shortened V by 1 base and J by 1 base, and 12 bases separated the two germline ends. The CDR3 has 16 residues. Germline loops: CDR1 LGHNA, CDR2 YNFKEQ. In DNA, the CDR3 is TGTGCCAGCAGCCAAGTGGGTGGTTCTCGCACAGATACGCAGTATTTT. It specifies CASSQVGGSRTDTQYF.

The genes are TRBV7-6 and TRBJ1-3; D uncertain. V was clipped by 5 bases and J by 4 bases, with 12 bases between them. Germline CDR1 reads SGHVS; CDR2 reads FNYEAQ. The CDR3 loop spans 14 amino acids. CDR3 sequence (DNA): TGTGCCAGCAGCGGACCCTTTGGAGGAAACACCATATATTTT. It translates to CASSGPFGGNTIYF. Based on the CDR3 plus reference TRBV7-6 and TRBJ1-3, the full variable domain is GAGVSQSPRYKVTKRGQDVALRCDPISGHVSLYWYRQALGQGPEFLTYFNYEAQQDKSGLPNDRFSAERPEGSISTLTIQRTEQRDSAMYRCASSGPFGGNTIYFGEGSWLTVV.

This clone has only a few counts. The J gene is TRBJ2-1, the V gene TRBV29-1; the D is unclear. Germline CDR1 reads SQVTM; CDR2 reads ANQGSEA. Trimming left V 5 bases short and J 3 bases short, with 11 bases between. The CDR3 contains 13 residues. In DNA form, the CDR3 reads TGCAGCGTTATGAACTCCCTCTACAATGAGCAGTTCTTC. It specifies CSVMNSLYNEQFF.

This clone occurred a few times. The V call is TRBV30, the J call TRBJ1-2, with TRBD1 identical over 10 bases. This CDR3 spans 13 amino acids. The V gene's germline CDR1 is GTSNPN and CDR2 SVGIG (reference sequence). Trimming took 4 bases from V and 3 from J; bases not matched to a gene: 2. The CDR3 spells CAWMGTGDYGYTF. CDR3 DNA sequence: TGTGCCTGGATGGGGACAGGGGACTATGGCTACACCTTC.

The V call is TRBV9, the J call TRBJ2-1; TRBD2 aligns across 8 bases. The CDR3 runs to 16 residues. Germline values: CDR1 SGDLS, CDR2 YYNGEE. V lost 4 bases to trimming and J lost 10 bases; unmatched junction nucleotides: 16. Written as DNA, the CDR3 is TGTGCCAGCAGCCCCGTCCCGGGACTAGGGACTGGGGAGCAGTTCTTC. Amino acids: CASSPVPGLGTGEQFF.

The chain couples TRBV11-2 to TRBJ2-3; 7 nucleotides match TRBD1. CDR1 and CDR2 from the germline V gene are SGHAT and FQNNGV. Unmatched junction bases numbered 14, after V lost 5 bases and J lost 0 bases. CDR3 length: 18 residues. The CDR3: CASSPQRTGLSSTDTQYF. The CDR3 DNA reads TGTGCCAGCAGCCCTCAAAGGACAGGTCTATCTAGCACAGATACGCAGTATTTT.

The rearrangement joins TRBV23-1 to TRBJ2-1; 10 bases line up with TRBD2. TRBV23-1 is filed as an ORF, its function uncertain. The CDR3 contains 18 residues. V was clipped by 2 bases and J by 0 bases; unmatched bases: 7. DNA of the CDR3: TGCGCCAGCAGTCAAGGACTAGCGGACAATTCCTCCTACAATGAGCAGTTCTTC. As protein: CASSQGLADNSSYNEQFF.

With regard to this clone: Other nucleotide sequences from this sample produce the same CDR3. V gene TRBV30 combines with J gene TRBJ2-5; D may match TRBD1 or TRBD2 (6 bases each). The CDR3 totals 13 residues. Germline V CDR1 and CDR2: GTSNPN, SVGIG (reference sequence). Trimming took off 0 bases at V and 2 bases at J, with 7 bases between the two ends. The CDR3 sequence is CAWSVGGQETQYF. In DNA, the CDR3 is TGTGCCTGGAGTGTAGGGGGGCAAGAGACCCAGTACTTC. The full variable domain, its missing parts supplied by reference TRBV30 and TRBJ2-5, is SQTIHQWPATLVQPVGSPLSLECTVEGTSNPNLYWYRQAAGRGLQLLFYSVGIGQISSEVPQNLSASRPQDRQFILSSKKLLLSDSGFYLCAWSVGGQETQYFGPGTRLLVL.

This clone was detected once. The chain carries TRBV12-2 and TRBJ1-3; the D segment call TRBD1 is taken from the table without a DNA check. TRBV12-2 is a listed pseudogene. The CDR3 is 17 residues long. CDR3 DNA sequence: TGTGCAAGTCGCTTAGCTATAACCAGGACAGGTGGAAACACCATATATTTT. The encoded protein is CASRLAITRTGGNTIYF.

The CDR3 bases are TGTGCCAGCAGTTACGGGACGGTGAACACTGAAGCTTTCTTT. It yields the protein CASSYGTVNTEAFF. V is TRBV6-6 and J is TRBJ1-1; TRBD1 is a possible D gene (5 bases). V gave up 2 bases and J gave up 0 bases, with 7 bases separating them. Germline V gives CDR1 MNHNY, CDR2 SVGAGI (reference sequence). CDR3 size: 14 residues.

The chain couples TRBV4-1 to TRBJ2-7; 14 positions agree with TRBD2. V lost 4 bases, J lost 3 bases, and 5 bases stayed unmatched. Germline CDR1 and CDR2: MGHRA and YSYEKL. The CDR3 sequence is 16 residues long. CDR3 DNA sequence: TGCGCCAGCAGCCGAGGAGGGACTAGCGGGGGCTACGAGCAGTACTTC. Translated: CASSRGGTSGGYEQYF.

The chain is built from TRBV27 and TRBJ2-7; perhaps TRBD2 as D (5 bases). Germline loops: CDR1 MNHEY, CDR2 SMNVEV (reference sequence). V gave up 2 bases and J gave up 1 base, with 12 bases separating them. The CDR3 is 15 residues long. CDR3 region: CASSLDLSGSYEQYF. The CDR3 nucleotides read TGTGCCAGCAGTTTAGACCTCAGCGGATCCTACGAGCAGTACTTC.

The chain recombines TRBV28 with TRBJ2-1, with 9 bases matching TRBD2. J lost 7 bases, V lost 8 bases, and 15 bases had no gene match. Germline V gives CDR1 MDHEN, CDR2 SYDVKM. The CDR3 extends over 16 amino acids. CDR3 DNA: TGTGCCAGCTACAGCCTAGCGGGAATGATAAGGAATGAGCAGTTCTTC. Amino acids: CASYSLAGMIRNEQFF.

The chain uses TRBV6-1 and TRBJ2-7, with a weak D call TRBD2 (5 bases). The V gene's germline CDR1 is MNHNS and CDR2 SASEGT. CDR3 length equals 16 residues. With 2 bases removed from V and 1 base from J, the gap between germline ends came to 15 bases. The CDR3 spells CASSERPWRLSYEQYF. CDR3 nucleotide sequence: TGTGCCAGCAGTGAAAGGCCTTGGAGGTTGTCCTACGAGCAGTACTTC.

The CDR3 loop is CASSLGAVYNEQFF. The CDR3 DNA reads TGTGCCAGCAGCTTAGGGGCAGTCTACAATGAGCAGTTCTTC. The V and J genes are TRBV11-1 and TRBJ2-1, with unresolved D. Trimming pared 1 base from V and 3 bases from J, leaving 7 bases between. Germline-derived CDR1 and CDR2 are SGHAT and FQDESV (reference sequence). This CDR3 has 14 amino acids.